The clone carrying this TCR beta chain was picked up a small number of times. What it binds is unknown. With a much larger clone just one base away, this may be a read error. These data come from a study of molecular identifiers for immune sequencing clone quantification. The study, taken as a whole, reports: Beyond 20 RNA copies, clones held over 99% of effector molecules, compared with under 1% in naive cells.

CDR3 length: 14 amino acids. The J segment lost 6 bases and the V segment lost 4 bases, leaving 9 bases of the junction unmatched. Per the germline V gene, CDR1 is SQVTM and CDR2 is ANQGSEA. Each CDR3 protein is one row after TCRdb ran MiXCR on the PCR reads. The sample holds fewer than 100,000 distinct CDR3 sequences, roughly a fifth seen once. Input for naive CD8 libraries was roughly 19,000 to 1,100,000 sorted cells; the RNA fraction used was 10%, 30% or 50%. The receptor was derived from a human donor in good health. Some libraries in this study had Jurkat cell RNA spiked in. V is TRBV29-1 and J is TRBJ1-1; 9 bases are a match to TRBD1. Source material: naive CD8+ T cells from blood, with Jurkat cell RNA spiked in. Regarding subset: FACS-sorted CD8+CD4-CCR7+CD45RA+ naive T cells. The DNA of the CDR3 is TGCAGCGTTGGAGACTGGGACAGGGCGGCTGAAGCTTTCTTT. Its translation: CSVGDWDRAAEAFF.